This T cell receptor beta chain originates from a study of blood T cell repertoires in COVID-19 (dated by TCRdb to 2020 to 2022). Looking at the study overall: Samples from collaborators originated in the United States, Italy and Spain and spanned both the acute and convalescent phases of COVID-19. Subjects who had been exposed to COVID-19, were actively infected with it, or had recovered from it provided the deeply sampled blood TCRbeta repertoires that made up the dataset. The sample metadata nearly always contained a de-identified subject ID, COVID-19 status, age in years and sex. Where HLA class I and class II types were available, the types were taken from metadata supplied by the sample provider, not from assay-based typing. The samples were drawn from two sources: the first 160 participants of the ongoing ImmuneRACE study, and fewer than 1,500 subjects contributed by 6 global collaborators. The material from the prospective study consisted of cDNA or gDNA derived from T cells, B-cell-depleted T cells, or PBMCs. The repertoires were released in a freely available public database meant as a resource for research on the immune response to SARS-CoV-2. The investigation overall reported the following: The quantity of clinical and demographic metadata differed by source and by participant and was supplied without curation.

There are a few counts of this clone. The clone's antigen remains unknown. One base away there is no much larger clone; base qualities are not given. Whole blood was collected in K2EDTA tubes by collaborating institutions according to the institutions' own protocols. For TCRbeta analysis, collaborators shipped samples as frozen whole blood, isolated PBMCs, or DNA extracted from either of those sample types. TCRbeta CDR3 regions were amplified from genomic DNA by means of the immunoSEQ Assay, a bias-controlled multiplex PCR. Concerning the study's data processing: Within the assay, amplification of reference gene primers was used to estimate how many nucleated cells each sample contained. Sequence reads were collapsed and filtered to measure the absolute abundance of every unique TCRbeta CDR3 rearrangement. For each sample, productive Simpson clonality was calculated by taking the square root of Simpson's diversity index across productive rearrangements. Here the immuneACCESS table is served through TCRdb, limited to in-frame sequences with V and J called. Missing clones are a known gap in these copies; in checked studies unresolved V genes cover under half, and the rest lacks a known reason. V and J calls and clone size come straight from that table; D and trimming were deduced from the DNA. Across this sample there are about 30,000 clones, with 65% to 90% seen only once. More than 20% of the sample rests with the top ten.

The germline V end is reduced by 5 bases and the J end by 7 bases; junction bases left unmatched: 8. CDR1 and CDR2 are drawn from the germline V gene (reference sequence): SGHAT, FQDESV. Measured from the cysteine to the phenylalanine, the CDR3 is 14 residues long. Only the CDR3 region is kept as DNA, spanning 42 bases read in frame from base 1. Sequenced: peripheral blood. The receptor comes from a human donor in a cohort sampled during active COVID-19. The rearrangement joined TRBV11-1 to TRBJ2-1; 7 bases in the junction line up with TRBD2. The DNA sequence is given as TGTGCCAGCAGCCGGGACTATGGATTGAATGAGCAGTTCTTC. Translated, it reads CASSRDYGLNEQFF.